This TCR beta chain came from a study of cytomegalovirus exposure and HLA in healthy donors. V lost 2 bases and J lost 2; bases outside the gene matches: 5. This CDR3 has 16 residues. CDR1 is MNHNS and CDR2 is SASEGT in the germline V gene. The primer mix had 60 Vbeta and 13 Jbeta primers. Produced via immunoSEQ multiplex PCR; TCRdb's table is partial and in-frame only. The table has fewer than 200,000 clones, over 60% seen once. With respect to this clone: Antigen unknown.

Healthy individuals who donated bone marrow served as the donors. Study-level points and caveats: In a later analysis, at a false discovery rate of 0.05, roughly 17,000 TCR beta sequences were associated with HLA alleles. About 87% or about 30% of the time was how often most TCR beta V segments were productive, according to an earlier analysis. A later analysis by the authors found several of the most significant clusters apparently linked to common viral pathogens.

The chain employs TRBV6-1 and TRBJ1-2; 10 nucleotides align to TRBD1. Sequenced material: PBMCs. The clonotype originates from a man aged 35 to 55 in good health and CMV-seronegative. The CDR3 nucleotides are TGTGCCAGCAGTGAATTAGGGGGACAGGGGAACTATGGCTACACCTTC. Amino acids: CASSELGGQGNYGYTF.